What follows are 9 T cell receptor beta chains derived from one specimen sequenced in a study of T-cell reconstitution after alpha-beta-depleted transplantation in children (dated by TCRdb to 2016 to 2017). The library was produced with PCR. TCRdb records Illumina HiSeq 2500 as the sequencer. Molecular barcoding was employed in the preparation of TCR libraries, with unique molecular identifiers being used to normalize TCRbeta repertoire quantification. TCRdb's own reprocessing of the public reads used fastp at Q25 and MiXCR and kept productive beta chains. Identical CDR3 proteins give one entry, which carries the most common genes and DNA. A total of around 490,000 distinct CDR3 sequences appear in this sample, over 9.5% of them only once. About 14% of the sample rests with the top ten. The treatment or condition label here, explained by the study, means: allogeneic hematopoietic cell transplantation with graft depleted of TCRalphabeta T cells and CD19 B cells.

This specimen was PBMCs, mostly from graft donor cells, taken 180 days after TCRalphabeta/CD19-depleted stem cell transplant. These receptors were collected from a female patient between 2 and 15 years old who had a stem cell transplant for aplastic anemia, so the T cells may come from the graft donor.

The chain carries TRBV20-1 and TRBJ1-3; tentative D call: TRBD1 (5 bases). Per germline, CDR1 DFQATT and CDR2 SNEGSKA (reference sequence). V shed 3 bases and J shed 0 bases, with 21 bases lying between them. The CDR3 consists of 18 residues. The CDR3 DNA follows: TGCAGTGCTAGTACCGGCCTTTGGGACGTTTACTCTGGAAACACCATATATTTT. This translates into CSASTGLWDVYSGNTIYF.

This clonotype was observed a few times. The chain employs TRBV7-9 and TRBJ1-1; D is ambiguous. The V gene's germline CDR1 is SEHNR and CDR2 FQNEAQ (reference sequence). Trimming took off 7 bases at V and 2 bases at J, with 14 bases between the two ends. The CDR3 sequence is 14 residues long. This chain's CDR3 is CASNFSRANTEAFF. The CDR3 DNA is TGTGCCAGCAACTTCTCAAGGGCTAACACTGAAGCTTTCTTT.

This rearrangement joins TRBV14 to TRBJ1-2; TRBD1 matches 9 bases. The germline CDR1 and CDR2 sequences are SGHDN and FVKESK. After removal of 4 bases from V and 0 bases from J, the junction contained 12 bases not matched to a gene. This CDR3 has 18 residues. CDR3 DNA sequence: TGTGCCAGCAGCCGATCCGGGACAGGGAAGGGAGCTAACTATGGCTACACCTTC. It yields the protein CASSRSGTGKGANYGYTF.

This clonotype was detected a few times. For the CDR3, the DNA is TGTGCCAGCAGCTTAGTTGGAGCGTACCTCTCTGGGGCCAACGTCCTGACTTTC. It is translated as CASSLVGAYLSGANVLTF. The V call is TRBV7-6, the J call TRBJ2-6, with D uncertain. The germline V gene encodes CDR1 SGHVS and CDR2 FNYEAQ. V dropped 1 base and J dropped 0 bases, with 13 bases sitting between them. There are 18 residues in the CDR3.

Concerning this clonotype: Here the CDR3 omits its conserved ending phenylalanine or tryptophan, so a read error is the likely source. The rearrangement links TRBV4-3 to TRBJ2-2, with D unresolved. This CDR3 is built from 13 residues. V shed 3 bases and J shed 2 bases, with 4 bases lying between them. Looked up from germline, CDR1 is LGHNA and CDR2 is YSLEER. The CDR3 loop is CASSHGNTGELFL. The CDR3 DNA sequence: TGCGCCAGCAGCCACGGTAACACCGGGGAGCTGTTTCTT.

Concerning this clonotype: At one end the junction does not follow the germline gene, possibly because of a read error. V is TRBV5-1 and J is TRBJ1-1; no clear D gene. This CDR3 region has 14 residues. In germline, CDR1 is SGHRS, CDR2 YFSETQ. CDR3 sequence reads: CATSLFAGNTEAFF. For the CDR3, the DNA is TGCGCCACCAGCTTGTTCGCAGGGAACACTGAAGCTTTCTTT. The variable domain in full, completed from reference TRBV5-1 and TRBJ1-1, reads KAGVTQTPRYLIKTRGQQVTLSCSPISGHRSVSWYQQTPGQGLQFLFEYFSETQRNKGNFPGRFSGRQFSNSRSEMNVSTLELGDSALYLCATSLFAGNTEAFFGQGTRLTVV.

The genes are TRBV20-1 and TRBJ2-7; 13 bases are shared with TRBD2. The junction had 12 bases not matched to a gene; V was cut back by 1 base and J by 3 bases. The CDR3 spans 18 residues. In germline, CDR1 is DFQATT, CDR2 SNEGSKA (reference sequence). The CDR3 reads CSARAHPSGTSGIYEQYV. The CDR3 coding sequence is TGCAGTGCTAGAGCACACCCGTCCGGGACTAGCGGGATCTACGAGCAGTACGTC.

The chain uses TRBV20-1 and TRBJ2-1, with TRBD1 matching over 7 bases. The germline V gene encodes CDR1 DFQATT and CDR2 SNEGSKA (reference sequence). This CDR3 spans 14 amino acids. After removal of 1 base from V and 10 bases from J, the junction contained 10 bases not matched to a gene. The CDR3 protein is CSARGEGGSGEQFF. CDR3 DNA: TGCAGTGCTAGAGGGGAAGGGGGCTCGGGAGAGCAGTTCTTC.

In its sample, this clonotype was seen a few times. J is TRBJ2-1 and V is TRBV12-3 or TRBV12-4, with D hard to call. V lost 2 bases and J lost 13, with 9 bases in between. The CDR3 covers 11 residues. The CDR3 DNA reads TGTGCCAGCAGTTTACTGGGCGAACAGTTCTTC. Translating gives CASSLLGEQFF.